Listed below are T cell receptor beta chains from one sample, sequenced in a study of T cell responses to AZD1222 COVID-19 vaccine. The method was immunoSEQ multiplex PCR; TCRdb's version includes in-frame clones alone and lacks a portion of them. The sample yields about 140,000 clones, approximately 89% seen once. Material: peripheral blood, obtained on day 0 of AZD1222 vaccination. These receptors all come from an adult in good health. Each CDR3 is given with its conserved first and last residue. The D gene is left open where the match is weak. A clone size is listed for some rows: how often the clone was seen (once, few, many), or a class if it is expanded.

TRBD2	TRBJ2-1	few	TRBV27	TGTGTTGGCCTAGCGGCTTCCTACAATGAGCAGTTCTTC	CVGLAASYNEQFF
NA	TRBJ1-2	NA	TRBV27	TGTGCCAGCAGTTTATCGTGGAGGGATAACTATGGCTACACCTTC	CASSLSWRDNYGYTF
TRBD2	TRBJ2-3	NA	TRBV28	TGTGCCAGCAGTTTATTCCCGTCGACTAGCGGAAGCACAGATACGCAGTATTTT	CASSLFPSTSGSTDTQYF
NA	TRBJ1-6	NA	TRBV5-1	TGCGCCAGCAGCTCCATGACGGGTTCCTATAATTCACCCCTCCACTTT	CASSSMTGSYNSPLHF
NA	TRBJ2-1	NA	TRBV7-9	TGTGCCAGCAGCCCGTCGGGCAGGGGAGCAGGCAATGAGCAGTTCTTC	CASSPSGRGAGNEQFF
NA	TRBJ2-7	few	TRBV13	TGTGCCAGCAGCTTAGTCTACGGCGAGCAGTACTTC	CASSLVYGEQYF
NA	TRBJ1-3	few	TRBV15	TGTGCCACCAGCAGAGATCTGGAGATAGCTGGAAACACCATATATTTT	CATSRDLEIAGNTIYF
NA	TRBJ2-1	NA	TRBV7-5	TGTGCCAGAAGCTTCGGTATTTTAGTGAACAATGAGCAGTTCTTC	CARSFGILVNNEQFF
TRBD1	TRBJ1-2	NA	TRBV3-1/TRBV3-2	TGTGCCAGCAGCTCGCTCCGTAGGGGGGACAGTAGGCGGGATGGCTACACCTTC	CASSSLRRGDSRRDGYTF
NA	TRBJ2-2	NA	TRBV2	TGTGCCAGCAGTGAGATTCACAGTAACACCGGGGAGCTGTTTTTT	CASSEIHSNTGELFF
NA	TRBJ1-5	NA	TRBV6-5	TGTGCCAGCAGTTACCTCATAGGTCAGCCCCAGCATTTT	CASSYLIGQPQHF
TRBD2	TRBJ2-7	NA	TRBV14	TGTGCCAGCAGCCAAGCCGGGACTAGCGGACCTGGGCACTTC	CASSQAGTSGPGHF
TRBD2	TRBJ2-4	once	TRBV6-5	TGTGCCATCGAGGTTAGCGGGAGGAAAAACATTCAGTACTTC	CAIEVSGRKNIQYF
NA	TRBJ1-2	NA	TRBV5-1	TGCGCCAGCAGCAAAACAGGGTCCAACTATGGCTACACCTTC	CASSKTGSNYGYTF
NA	TRBJ2-7	NA	TRBV30	TGTGCCTGGACCCGCCCCGCCAGGGACTACGAGCAGTACTTC	CAWTRPARDYEQYF
NA	TRBJ1-2	NA	TRBV6-5	TGTGCCAGCAGTTACTCGGGAAGTAGGGCCTATGGCTACACCTTC	CASSYSGSRAYGYTF
NA	TRBJ1-5	few	TRBV1	TGCACCAGCAGCCAATCAAGGACAGGTAGCAATCAGCCCCAGCATTTT	CTSSQSRTGSNQPQHF
NA	TRBJ1-2	NA	TRBV3-1/TRBV3-2	TGTGCCAGCAGCCAAGTGGGCCGGGGGACCTATGGCTACACCTTC	CASSQVGRGTYGYTF
NA	TRBJ2-5	NA	TRBV5-6	TGTGCCAGCAGCTTTTCGTTCCAGACCCAGTACTTC	CASSFSFQTQYF
NA	TRBJ2-1	NA	TRBV27	TGTGCCAGCACCCAAACGGGAGCGGGCGATGAGCAGTTCTTC	CASTQTGAGDEQFF
NA	TRBJ2-7	NA	TRBV23-1	TGCGCCAGCAGTCACGGCAGGGGGGAATCCTACGAGCAGTACTTC	CASSHGRGESYEQYF
NA	TRBJ1-1	NA	TRBV29-1	TGCAGCGTTGAATATTGGACCGGGAACACTGAAGCTTTCTTT	CSVEYWTGNTEAFF
TRBD1	TRBJ1-3	few	TRBV30	TGTGCCTGGACCGGACAGGCCAACTCTGGAAACACCATATATTTT	CAWTGQANSGNTIYF
TRBD1	TRBJ2-5	NA	TRBV6-1	TGTGCCAGCAGAGAACGACAGGGGATGTACCAAGAGACCCAGTACTTC	CASRERQGMYQETQYF
NA	TRBJ2-2	NA	TRBV9	TGTGCCAGCAGCGTAGCCCCCGGGGAGCTGTTTTTT	CASSVAPGELFF
NA	TRBJ1-1	few	TRBV24-1	TGTGCCACCGGGCGGAAAGCGGCTCGGGACACTGAAGCTTTCTTT	CATGRKAARDTEAFF
TRBD1	TRBJ1-5	NA	TRBV7-9	TGTGCCAGCAGCTTCACAGGGGGCGCCCAGCATTTT	CASSFTGGAQHF
TRBD1	TRBJ1-2	NA	TRBV5-1	TGCGCCAGCAGCTCGGGACAGGGGCCCTATGGCTACACCTTC	CASSSGQGPYGYTF
TRBD2	TRBJ2-2	NA	TRBV5-8	TGTGCCAGCAGCTTGGGTGGACTAGCGGTTTTGGGCACCGGGGAGCTGTTTTTT	CASSLGGLAVLGTGELFF
NA	TRBJ2-1	NA	TRBV2	TGTGCCAGCAGTTCGGTTGTGGGTGGGAGCCAGTCCTACAATGAGCAGTTCTTC	CASSSVVGGSQSYNEQFF
TRBD1	TRBJ1-2	NA	TRBV11-2	TGTGCCAGCAGACGTGGGCAGGGGGCGCTTTATGGCTACACCTTC	CASRRGQGALYGYTF
NA	TRBJ2-7	NA	TRBV5-1	TGCGCCAGCAGCCCCCCCGAGGTCTACGAGCAGTACTTC	CASSPPEVYEQYF
NA	TRBJ2-5	NA	TRBV19	TGTGCCAGTAGTATAGTTGAACAGGGAAGAGAGACCCAGTACTTC	CASSIVEQGRETQYF
NA	TRBJ1-2	once	TRBV7-6	TGTGCCAGCAGCCAATACCCGGTTCGTTCGGGTAGTGGCTACACCTTC	CASSQYPVRSGSGYTF
NA	TRBJ1-1	NA	TRBV12-5	TGTGCTAGTGGTTTGGTACAGTCTCGGAGGACTGAAGCTTTCTTT	CASGLVQSRRTEAFF
NA	TRBJ2-7	NA	TRBV3-1/TRBV3-2	TGTGCCAGCAGTCTCATGGGCGAGCAGTACTTC	CASSLMGEQYF
NA	TRBJ1-2	NA	TRBV25-1	TGTGCCAGCAGTGAATACGCTCAGACCTTTAATGGCTACACCTTC	CASSEYAQTFNGYTF
NA	TRBJ1-5	NA	TRBV27	TGTGCCAGCAGTCTTAGGGCAGGTGCCCAGCCCCAGCATTTT	CASSLRAGAQPQHF